This TCR beta chain emerged from a study of blood T cell repertoires in COVID-19. Study background: Sources were T cells, B-cell-depleted T cells, or PBMCs; the material itself was cDNA or gDNA.

V was cut by 1 base and J by 14 bases, with 11 bases left in between. Germline CDR1 and CDR2: LGHDT and YNNKEL (reference sequence). This CDR3 comprises 12 residues. Sequencing was performed with immunoSEQ multiplex PCR; in TCRdb, only in-frame clones are kept and a portion is missing. This sample has roughly 200,000 clones, with around 80% found just once. The chain uses TRBV3-1 (or the pseudogene TRBV3-2) and TRBJ2-2, with D maybe TRBD1 (5 bases). The clonotype originates from a woman aged 80 or older with COVID-19, enrolled during active disease. Sequenced sample: peripheral blood. This chain's CDR3 is CASSQGPGQLFF. The DNA for the CDR3 is TGTGCCAGCAGCCAAGGTCCAGGGCAACTGTTTTTT.